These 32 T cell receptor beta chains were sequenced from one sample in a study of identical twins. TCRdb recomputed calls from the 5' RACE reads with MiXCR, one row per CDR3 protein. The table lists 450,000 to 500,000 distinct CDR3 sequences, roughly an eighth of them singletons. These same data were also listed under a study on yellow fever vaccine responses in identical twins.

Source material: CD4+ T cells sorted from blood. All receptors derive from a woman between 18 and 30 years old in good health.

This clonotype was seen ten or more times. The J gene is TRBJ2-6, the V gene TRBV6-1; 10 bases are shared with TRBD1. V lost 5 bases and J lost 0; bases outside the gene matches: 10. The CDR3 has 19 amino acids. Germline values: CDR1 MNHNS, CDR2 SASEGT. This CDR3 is CASSLRGQGLRSGANVLTF. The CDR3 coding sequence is TGTGCCAGCAGTCTAAGGGGACAGGGGCTTCGCTCTGGGGCCAACGTCCTGACTTTC.

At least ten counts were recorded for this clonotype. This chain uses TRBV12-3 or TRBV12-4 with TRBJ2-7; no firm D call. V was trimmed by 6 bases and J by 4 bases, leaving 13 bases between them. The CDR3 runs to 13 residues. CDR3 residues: CASSETLVYEQYF. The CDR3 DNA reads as TGTGCCAGCAGCGAAACTCTCGTGTACGAGCAGTACTTC.

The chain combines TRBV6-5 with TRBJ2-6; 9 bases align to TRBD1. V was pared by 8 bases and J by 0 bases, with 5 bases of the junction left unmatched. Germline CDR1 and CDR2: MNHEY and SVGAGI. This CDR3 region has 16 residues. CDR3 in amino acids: CASVGTGPSGANVLTF. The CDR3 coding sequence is TGTGCCAGCGTTGGGACAGGGCCCTCTGGGGCCAACGTCCTGACTTTC.

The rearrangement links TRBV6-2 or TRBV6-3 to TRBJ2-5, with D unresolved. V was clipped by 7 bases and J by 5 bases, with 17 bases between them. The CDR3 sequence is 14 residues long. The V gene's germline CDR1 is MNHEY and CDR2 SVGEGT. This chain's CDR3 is CASTESELRETQYF. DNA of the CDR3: TGTGCCAGCACCGAATCCGAGTTGCGGGAGACCCAGTACTTC.

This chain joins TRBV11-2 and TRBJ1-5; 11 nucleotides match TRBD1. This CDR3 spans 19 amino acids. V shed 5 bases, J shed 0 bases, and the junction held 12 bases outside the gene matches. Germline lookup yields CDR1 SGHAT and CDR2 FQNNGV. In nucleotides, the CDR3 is TGTGCCAGCAGCCCCGGGACAGGGGGTATATCGTATAGCAATCAGCCCCAGCATTTT. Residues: CASSPGTGGISYSNQPQHF.

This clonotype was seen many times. The CDR3 reads CASSQGQGARTGELFF. The CDR3 DNA reads as TGCGCCAGCAGCCAAGGACAGGGGGCGAGGACCGGGGAGCTGTTTTTT. The rearrangement links TRBV4-3 to TRBJ2-2; 10 nucleotides align to TRBD1. Per the germline V gene, CDR1 is LGHNA and CDR2 is YSLEER. J lost 5 bases, V lost 1 base, and 4 bases had no gene match. This CDR3 is 16 amino acids long.

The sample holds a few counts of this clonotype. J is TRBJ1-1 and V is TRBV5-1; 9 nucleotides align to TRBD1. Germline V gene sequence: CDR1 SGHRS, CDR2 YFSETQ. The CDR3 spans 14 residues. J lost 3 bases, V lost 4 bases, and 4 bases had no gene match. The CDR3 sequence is CASSLGQGHTEAFF. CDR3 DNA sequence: TGCGCCAGCAGCCTGGGACAGGGCCACACTGAAGCTTTCTTT.

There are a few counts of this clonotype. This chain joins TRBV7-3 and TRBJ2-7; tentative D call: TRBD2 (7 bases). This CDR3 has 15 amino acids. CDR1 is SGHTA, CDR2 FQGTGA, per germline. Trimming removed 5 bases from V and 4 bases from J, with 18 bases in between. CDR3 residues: CASSPNGGPDYEQYF. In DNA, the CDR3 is TGTGCCAGCAGCCCCAACGGGGGGCCGGATTACGAGCAGTACTTC. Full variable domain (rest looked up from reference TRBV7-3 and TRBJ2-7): GAGVSQTPSNKVTEKGKYVELRCDPISGHTALYWYRQSLGQGPEFLIYFQGTGAADDSGLPNDRFFAVRPEGSVSTLKIQRTERGDSAVYLCASSPNGGPDYEQYFGPGTRLTVT.

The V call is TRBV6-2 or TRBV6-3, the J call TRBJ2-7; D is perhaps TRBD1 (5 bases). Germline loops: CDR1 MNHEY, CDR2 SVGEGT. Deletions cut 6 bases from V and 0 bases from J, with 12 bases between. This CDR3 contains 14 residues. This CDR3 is CASRPRATSYEQYF. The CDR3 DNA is TGTGCCAGCAGGCCCAGGGCTACCTCCTACGAGCAGTACTTC.

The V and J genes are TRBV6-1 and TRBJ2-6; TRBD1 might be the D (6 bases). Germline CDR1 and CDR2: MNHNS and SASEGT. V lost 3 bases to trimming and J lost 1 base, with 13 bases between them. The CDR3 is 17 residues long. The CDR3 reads CASSDPTGSSGANVLTF. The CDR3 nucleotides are TGTGCCAGCAGTGATCCGACAGGTTCTTCTGGGGCCAACGTCCTGACTTTC.

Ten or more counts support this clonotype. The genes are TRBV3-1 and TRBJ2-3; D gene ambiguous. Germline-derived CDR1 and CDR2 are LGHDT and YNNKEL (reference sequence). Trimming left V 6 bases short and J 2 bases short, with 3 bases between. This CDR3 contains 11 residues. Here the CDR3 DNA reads TGTGCCAGCAGAGACACAGATACGCAGTATTTT. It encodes CASRDTDTQYF.

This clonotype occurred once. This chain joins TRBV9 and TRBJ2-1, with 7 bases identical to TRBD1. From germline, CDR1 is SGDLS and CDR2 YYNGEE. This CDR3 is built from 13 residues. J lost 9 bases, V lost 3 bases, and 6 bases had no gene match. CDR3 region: CASSETGYGEQFF. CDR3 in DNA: TGTGCCAGCAGCGAGACAGGGTACGGTGAGCAGTTCTTC.

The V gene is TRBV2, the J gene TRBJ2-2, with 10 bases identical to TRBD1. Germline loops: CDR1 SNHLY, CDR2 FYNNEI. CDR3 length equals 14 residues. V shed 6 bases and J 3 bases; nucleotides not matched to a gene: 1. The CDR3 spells CASSGTGDTGELFF. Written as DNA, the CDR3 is TGTGCCAGCAGCGGGACAGGGGACACCGGGGAGCTGTTTTTT.

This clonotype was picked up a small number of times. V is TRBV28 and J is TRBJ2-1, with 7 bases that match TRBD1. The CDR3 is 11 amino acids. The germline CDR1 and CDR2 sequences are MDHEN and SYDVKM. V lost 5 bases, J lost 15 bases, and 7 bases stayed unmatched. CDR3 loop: CASSRQGSWFF. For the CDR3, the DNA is TGTGCCAGCAGTCGACAGGGTTCGTGGTTCTTC.

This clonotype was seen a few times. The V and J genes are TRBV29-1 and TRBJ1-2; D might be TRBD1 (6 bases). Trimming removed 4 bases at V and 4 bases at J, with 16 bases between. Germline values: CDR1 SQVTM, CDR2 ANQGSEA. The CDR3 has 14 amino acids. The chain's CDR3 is CSVVPGASSYGYTF. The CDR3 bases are TGCAGCGTTGTACCGGGGGCATCGAGCTATGGCTACACCTTC.

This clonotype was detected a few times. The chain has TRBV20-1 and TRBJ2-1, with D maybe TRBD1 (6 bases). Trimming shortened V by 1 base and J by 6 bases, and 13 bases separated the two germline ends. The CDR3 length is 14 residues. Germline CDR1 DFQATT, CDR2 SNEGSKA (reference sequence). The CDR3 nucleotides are TGCAGTGCTAGAGTGCAGGGGTCAGGCAATGAGCAGTTCTTC. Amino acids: CSARVQGSGNEQFF.

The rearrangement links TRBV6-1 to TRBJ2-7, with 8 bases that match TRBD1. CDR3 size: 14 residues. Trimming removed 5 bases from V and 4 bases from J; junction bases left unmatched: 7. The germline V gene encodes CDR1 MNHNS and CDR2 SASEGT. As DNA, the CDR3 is TGTGCCAGCAGTACGCACAGGGGGGTTTACGAGCAGTACTTC. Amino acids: CASSTHRGVYEQYF.

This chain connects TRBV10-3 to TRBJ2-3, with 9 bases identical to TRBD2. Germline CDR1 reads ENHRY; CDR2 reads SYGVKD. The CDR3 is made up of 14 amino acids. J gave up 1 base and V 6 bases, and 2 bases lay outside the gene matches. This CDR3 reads CAIRGGGGTDTQYF. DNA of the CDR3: TGTGCCATCAGGGGCGGGGGGGGCACAGATACGCAGTATTTT.

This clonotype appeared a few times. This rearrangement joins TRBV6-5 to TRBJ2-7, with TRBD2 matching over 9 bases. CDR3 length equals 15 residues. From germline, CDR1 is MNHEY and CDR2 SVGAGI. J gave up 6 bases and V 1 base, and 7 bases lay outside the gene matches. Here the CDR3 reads CASSYWSGRSTEQYF. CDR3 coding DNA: TGTGCCAGCAGTTACTGGAGCGGGAGGAGTACCGAGCAGTACTTC.

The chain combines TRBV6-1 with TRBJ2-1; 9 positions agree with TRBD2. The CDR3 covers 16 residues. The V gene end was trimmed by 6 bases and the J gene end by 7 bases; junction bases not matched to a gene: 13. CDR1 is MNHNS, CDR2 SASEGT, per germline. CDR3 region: CASRKTSGRLGNEQFF. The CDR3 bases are TGTGCCAGCAGGAAGACTAGCGGACGCCTGGGGAATGAGCAGTTCTTC.

For the CDR3, the DNA is TGTGCCAGCAGTTCCGACGGCGAGGGAAACTATGGCTACACCTTC. This encodes CASSSDGEGNYGYTF. This chain uses TRBV12-3 or TRBV12-4 with TRBJ1-2; D is ambiguous. CDR3 length equals 15 residues. V lost 4 bases, J lost 2 bases, and 14 bases lay in between.

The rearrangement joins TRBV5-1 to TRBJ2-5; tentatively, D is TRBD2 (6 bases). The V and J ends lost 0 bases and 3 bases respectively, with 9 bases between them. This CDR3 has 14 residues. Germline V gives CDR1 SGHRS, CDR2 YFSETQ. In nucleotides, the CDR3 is TGCGCCAGCAGCTTGGAGGGAGGCAAAGAGACCCAGTACTTC. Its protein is CASSLEGGKETQYF.

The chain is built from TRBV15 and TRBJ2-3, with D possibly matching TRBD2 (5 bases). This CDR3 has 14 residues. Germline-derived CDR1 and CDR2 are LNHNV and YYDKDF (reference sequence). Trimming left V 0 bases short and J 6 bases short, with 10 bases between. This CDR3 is CATSRDLGEDTQYF. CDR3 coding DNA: TGTGCCACCAGCAGAGATCTGGGAGAGGATACGCAGTATTTT.

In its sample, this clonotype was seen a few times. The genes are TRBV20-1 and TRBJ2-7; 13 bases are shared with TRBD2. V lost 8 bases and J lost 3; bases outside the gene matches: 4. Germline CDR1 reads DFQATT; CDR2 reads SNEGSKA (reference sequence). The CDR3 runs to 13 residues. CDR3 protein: CSSGLAGVYEQYF. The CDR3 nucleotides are TGCAGTTCCGGACTAGCGGGGGTCTACGAGCAGTACTTC.

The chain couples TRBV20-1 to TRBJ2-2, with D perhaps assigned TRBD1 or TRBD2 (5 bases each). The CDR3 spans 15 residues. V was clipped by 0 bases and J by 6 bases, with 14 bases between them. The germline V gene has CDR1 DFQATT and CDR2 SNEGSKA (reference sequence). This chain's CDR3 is CSARESGRGPGELFF. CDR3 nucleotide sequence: TGCAGTGCTAGAGAATCGGGACGGGGTCCCGGGGAGCTGTTTTTT.

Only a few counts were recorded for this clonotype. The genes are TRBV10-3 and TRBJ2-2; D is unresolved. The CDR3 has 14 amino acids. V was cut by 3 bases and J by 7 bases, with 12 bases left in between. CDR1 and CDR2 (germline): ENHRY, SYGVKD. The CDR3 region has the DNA TGTGCCATCAGTGACGGCGTAGGCGACGGGGAGCTGTTTTTT. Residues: CAISDGVGDGELFF.

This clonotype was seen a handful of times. Written as DNA, the CDR3 is TGTGCCAGCAACGACCCTCCGAACACCGGGGAGCTGTTTTTT. Its translation: CASNDPPNTGELFF. The chain uses TRBV3-1 and TRBJ2-2; D gene ambiguous. V lost 7 bases and J lost 0, with 9 bases in between. The CDR3 extends over 14 amino acids. Per germline, CDR1 LGHDT and CDR2 YNNKEL (reference sequence).

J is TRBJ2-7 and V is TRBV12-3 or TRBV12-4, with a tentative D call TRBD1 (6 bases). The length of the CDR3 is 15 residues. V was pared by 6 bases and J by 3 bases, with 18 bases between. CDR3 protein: CASSPHRVRDYEQYF. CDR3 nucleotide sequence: TGTGCCAGCAGCCCACACAGGGTCCGAGACTACGAGCAGTACTTC.

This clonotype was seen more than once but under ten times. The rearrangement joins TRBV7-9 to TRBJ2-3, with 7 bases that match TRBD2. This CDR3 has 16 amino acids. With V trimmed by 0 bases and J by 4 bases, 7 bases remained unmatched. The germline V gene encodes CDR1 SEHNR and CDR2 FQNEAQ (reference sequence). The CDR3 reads CASSLAGGSGADTQYF. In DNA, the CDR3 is TGTGCCAGCAGCTTAGCCGGCGGGAGCGGAGCAGATACGCAGTATTTT.

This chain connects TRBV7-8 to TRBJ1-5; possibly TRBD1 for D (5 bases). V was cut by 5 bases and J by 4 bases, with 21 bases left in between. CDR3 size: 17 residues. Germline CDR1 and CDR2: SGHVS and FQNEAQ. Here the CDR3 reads CASSPALRGWGNQPQHF. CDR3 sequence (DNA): TGTGCCAGCAGCCCCGCACTCCGGGGGTGGGGGAATCAGCCCCAGCATTTT.

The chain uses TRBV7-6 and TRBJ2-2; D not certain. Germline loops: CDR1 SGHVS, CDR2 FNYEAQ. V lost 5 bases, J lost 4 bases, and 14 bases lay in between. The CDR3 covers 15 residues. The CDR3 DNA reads TGTGCCAGCAGCCCAGTACCAGAGGTCACCGGGGAGCTGTTTTTT. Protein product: CASSPVPEVTGELFF. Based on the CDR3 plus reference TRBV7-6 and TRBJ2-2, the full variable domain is GAGVSQSPRYKVTKRGQDVALRCDPISGHVSLYWYRQALGQGPEFLTYFNYEAQQDKSGLPNDRFSAERPEGSISTLTIQRTEQRDSAMYRCASSPVPEVTGELFFGEGSRLTVL.

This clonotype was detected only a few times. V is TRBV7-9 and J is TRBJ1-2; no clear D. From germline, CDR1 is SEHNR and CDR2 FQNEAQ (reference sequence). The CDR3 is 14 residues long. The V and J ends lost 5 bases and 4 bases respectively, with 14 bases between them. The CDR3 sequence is CASSLSGDTYGYTF. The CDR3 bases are TGTGCCAGCAGCCTATCCGGAGACACCTATGGCTACACCTTC.